The present TCR beta chain was sequenced within a study of long-term antiretroviral therapy in people with HIV. The CDR3 runs 15 residues. Trimming pared 5 bases from V and 6 bases from J, leaving 17 bases between. Germline CDR1 is SGHTA and CDR2 is FQGNSA. Two or more post-ART PBMC samples, plus at least one pre-ART sample, were available for each donor. Study-wide points: Even long-term ART left TRB diversity below transplant donor controls, despite gains. The blood, collected between the mid-2000s and the late 2010s, was possibly taken under older ART regimens.

Notes on this clone: Its antigen is currently unknown.

Sequencing relied on immunoSEQ assay v3.0, run at survey level. A per-sample goal of roughly 40,000-50,000 T-cell genomes was targeted by sequencing. TCRdb's copy holds only in-frame clones and misses some; the assay was immunoSEQ multiplex PCR. The data show some 26,000 clones, with roughly 80% seen just once and roughly 10% held by the top ten. Sample: unsorted PBMCs, taken 1.1 years before starting antiretroviral therapy. The source is a middle-aged woman with HIV. The chain couples TRBV7-2 to TRBJ1-5, with D perhaps TRBD1 (5 bases). CDR3: CASSASGTLGQPQHF. The CDR3 DNA sequence: TGTGCCAGCAGCGCAAGCGGGACCCTAGGTCAGCCCCAGCATTTT. The variable domain in full, with the rest retrieved from reference TRBV7-2 and TRBJ1-5, is GAGVSQSPSNKVTEKGKDVELRCDPISGHTALYWYRQSLGQGLEFLIYFQGNSAPDKSGLPSDRFSAERTGGSVSTLTIQRTQQEDSAVYLCASSASGTLGQPQHFGDGTRLSIL.